The present T cell receptor (beta chain) was sequenced within a study of CD8 T cells in ankylosing spondylitis. Overall study results and limits: Disease-linked clones were reportedly significantly enriched in matched ankylosing spondylitis synovial fluid. For ankylosing spondylitis blood, a TCR beta motif of several highly homologous variants appeared characteristic.

TCRdb passed the 5' RACE reads through MiXCR, listing each CDR3 protein once. The profile shows fewer than 500,000 distinct CDR3 sequences, roughly a quarter of them singletons. This clonotype appeared many times. Its matching antigen is unknown. Deletions cut 4 bases from V and 0 bases from J, with 7 bases between. The CDR3 sequence is 14 residues long. From germline, CDR1 is SGHRS and CDR2 YFSETQ. V and J are TRBV5-1 and TRBJ1-4; perhaps TRBD1 as D (5 bases). Sequenced: blood, either unsorted or a sorted T cell fraction (not recorded which). This TCR came from a male donor with ankylosing spondylitis. As DNA, the CDR3 is TGCGCCAGCAGCCGAGGGGCAACTAATGAAAAACTGTTTTTT. Translated: CASSRGATNEKLFF.